This TCR beta chain is from a study of T cells after yellow fever vaccination. Study-level background: SMART-Seq v4 Ultra Low Input served to prepare low-cell-number fractions.

Germline loops: CDR1 LGHNA, CDR2 YSLEER. V was pared by 0 bases and J by 9 bases, with 11 bases between. The CDR3 runs to 13 residues. They built TCR cDNA with 5'RACE template switching, a step that put in a universal primer site and UMIs. TCRdb re-analysed the 5' RACE reads in MiXCR, keeping a single row per CDR3 protein. Of roughly 250,000 distinct CDR3 sequences in the sample, about an eighth were seen once. The rearrangement links TRBV4-3 to TRBJ1-1; D is undetermined. The receptor comes from a man aged 30 to 45 who received the YFV17D yellow fever vaccine. The sample consisted of CD4+ T cells sorted from PBMCs, taken 45 days after the yellow fever booster vaccination. The CDR3 loop is CASSQEGGLKAFF. The CDR3 DNA is TGCGCCAGCAGCCAAGAAGGTGGTCTGAAAGCTTTCTTT.